This T cell receptor (beta chain) was sequenced during a study of cytomegalovirus exposure and HLA in healthy donors. Study-wide points: The study had only CMV serostatus as immune exposure information. Certain sequence variants were highly shared and formed a cluster, and this cluster was likely a sequencing artifact.

Regarding donors, all were healthy bone marrow donors. As concerns this clone: Its target is unknown.

Trimming took 2 bases from V and 0 from J; bases not matched to a gene: 6. The CDR3 is 17 amino acids. The germline gives CDR1 MGHRA, CDR2 YSYEKL. The PCR made use of 60 Vbeta and 13 Jbeta primers. Libraries were prepared by immunoSEQ multiplex PCR; TCRdb keeps only in-frame clonotypes and omits some of them. The sample consists of roughly 200,000 clones, roughly 79% of them appearing once. Sequenced input: PBMCs. The clonotype was recovered from a young man in good health and CMV-seronegative. The chain carries TRBV4-1 and TRBJ1-4, with 7 bases matching TRBD1. The CDR3 sequence is CASSQQGQAATNEKLFF. DNA for the CDR3: TGCGCCAGCAGCCAACAAGGACAGGCCGCAACTAATGAAAAACTGTTTTTT.